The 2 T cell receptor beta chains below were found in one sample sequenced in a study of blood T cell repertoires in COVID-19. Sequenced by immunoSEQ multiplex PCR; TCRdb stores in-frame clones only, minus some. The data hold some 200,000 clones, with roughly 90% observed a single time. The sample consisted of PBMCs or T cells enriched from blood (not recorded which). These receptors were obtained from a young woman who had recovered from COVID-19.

The CDR3 bases are TGCGCCAGCAGCGACCACCCCCAGGGGGACACTGAAGCTTTCTTT. This encodes CASSDHPQGDTEAFF. The chain is built from TRBV5-1 and TRBJ1-1; 7 bases are shared with TRBD1. Germline V gives CDR1 SGHRS, CDR2 YFSETQ. The CDR3 runs 15 residues. J gave up 3 bases and V 4 bases, and 9 bases lay outside the gene matches.

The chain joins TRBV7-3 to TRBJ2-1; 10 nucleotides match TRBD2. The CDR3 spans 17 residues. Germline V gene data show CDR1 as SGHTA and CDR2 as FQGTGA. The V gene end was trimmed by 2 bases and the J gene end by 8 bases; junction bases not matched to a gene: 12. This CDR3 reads CASSLHLAGVGGYEQFF. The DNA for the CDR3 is TGTGCCAGCAGCTTACACCTAGCGGGAGTTGGTGGGTATGAGCAGTTCTTC.